The present entry profiles one TCR beta chain with its context. Its specific antigen is unknown. The record has no base qualities; no much larger clone is one base away. Blood samples were collected up to 4 times in the first month after transplant and then at least monthly when available. From its cysteine to its phenylalanine, the CDR3 spans 15 amino acids. Only CDR3 DNA is held: 45 bases, read in frame from base 1. Based on the germline V gene (reference sequence), the CDR1 and CDR2 sequences are SGHNT and YYREEE. V is reduced by 0 bases and J by 0 bases, leaving a spacing of 10 bases between them. Libraries were constructed by the immunoSEQ multiplex PCR assay. High-throughput TCR-beta CDR3 sequencing of genomic DNA from most patients was performed by Adaptive Biotechnologies. Under the source paper's analysis protocol: Adaptive's ImmunoSEQ software was the source of the TCR sequencing data for about 17 patients, while a few other patients were processed with MiXCR and VDJtools. Because the origin of CDR3 nucleotide sequences shared between donor and recipient could not be assigned, those sequences were removed. To count as alloreactive, a clone needed at least 2-fold expansion over unstimulated cells and a minimum CFSE-low frequency of 0.002% (template counts) or 0.001% (read counts). Mappable clones were those detected in sequenced pre-transplant spleen, lymph node, or MLR CFSE-low populations of the donor or recipient. The cumulative frequency of alloreactive clones was calculated as a percentage of all sequences, weighted by copy number. TCRdb stores this immuneACCESS table with in-frame sequences only. Part of the clones is absent; in the studies checked, under half of the shortfall reflects unresolved V genes, and no reason is known for the rest. V and J calls and clone size are those listed in that table; D and trimming were worked out from the DNA. The sample table shows about 8,300 clones, and 92% are seen once. The ten largest account for about 1.5% of the sample.

This entry belongs to a study of graft-versus-host responses after intestinal transplantation (TCRdb year 2021). Looking at the study overall: The transplants that recipients got were multivisceral, liver-intestinal, or isolated intestinal. Rather than going through the commercial service, samples from a few later patients were sequenced in-house on an Illumina MiSeq and processed with MiXCR. Alloreactive clones were identified by sequencing pre-transplant mixed lymphocyte reaction products and comparing these products with unstimulated pre-transplant donor and recipient T cells. A peak of at least 4% donor T cells among recipient peripheral blood mononuclear cells was the definition used for donor T cell macrochimerism. The cohort enrolled 24 intestinal transplant recipients, one of whom was a retransplant, and a few patients without pretransplant specimens were excluded. After intestinal transplantation, graft-versus-host and host-versus-graft alloreactive T cell clones were followed in the graft, circulation and bone marrow using bulk TCR-beta CDR3 sequencing. All recipients received anti-thymocyte globulin induction followed by maintenance tacrolimus and steroids for around three years.

Broader findings and caveats from the paper: Peak levels of circulating GvH clones were associated with declines in HvG clones early after transplant. GvH clones were detected in recipient bone marrow, and some appeared earlier in ileal mucosa or blood, consistent with an intestinal mucosal origin. The conclusions were limited by the relatively low number and heterogeneity of the intestinal transplant patients. In the allografts of patients with donor T cell macrochimerism, GvH to HvG T cell clonal ratios were high.

The sample consisted of PBMCs, taken around 30 days after intestinal transplant. Rearrangement joined TRBV5-4 to TRBJ2-7; TRBD1 is perhaps the D gene, given 6 matching bases. The origin of this receptor is a human patient who received an intestinal transplant, so some T cells may come from the graft donor. The DNA reads TGTGCCAGCAGCTTGGAAGGGGGTAGCTCCTACGAGCAGTACTTC. Its protein is CASSLEGGSSYEQYF.